This T cell receptor beta chain was identified in a study of blood T cell repertoires in COVID-19. Study-level information: COVID-19 samples, acute and convalescent, were from the United States, Italy and Spain. PBMCs, B-cell-depleted T cells, or T cells provided the cDNA or gDNA that made up the material.

Per the study methods: Reference gene primers were amplified, and this amplification served to estimate nucleated cell counts. Clones were read by immunoSEQ multiplex PCR, and TCRdb kept only the in-frame ones, dropping some. The DNA gave D and trimming, while V, J and clone size come from that table. This table has about 31,000 clones, roughly 90% appearing once. Sequencing input: peripheral blood. This receptor was obtained from a man in his 70s with active or convalescent COVID-19.

CDR3: CASSAGQGLSGELFF. For the CDR3, the DNA is TGTGCCAGCTCAGCGGGACAGGGGCTGTCCGGGGAGCTGTTTTTT. The chain is built from TRBV18 and TRBJ2-2; 10 bases agree with TRBD1. The germline V gene encodes CDR1 KGHSH and CDR2 LQKENI. The CDR3 is 15 residues long. J lost 6 bases, V lost 5 bases, and 6 bases had no gene match.